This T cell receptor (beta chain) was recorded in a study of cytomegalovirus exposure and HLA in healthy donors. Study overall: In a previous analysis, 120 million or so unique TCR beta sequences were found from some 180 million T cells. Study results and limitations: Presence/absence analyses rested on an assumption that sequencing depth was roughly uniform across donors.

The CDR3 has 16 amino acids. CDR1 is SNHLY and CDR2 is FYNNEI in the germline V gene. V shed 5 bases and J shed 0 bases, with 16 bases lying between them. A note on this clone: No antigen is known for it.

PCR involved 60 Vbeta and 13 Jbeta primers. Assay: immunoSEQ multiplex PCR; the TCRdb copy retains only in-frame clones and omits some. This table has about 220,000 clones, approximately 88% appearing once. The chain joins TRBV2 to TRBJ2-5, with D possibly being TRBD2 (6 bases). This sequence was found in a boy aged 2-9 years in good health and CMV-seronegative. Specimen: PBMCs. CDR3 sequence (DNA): TGTGCCAGCAGTCAGAATCCGGGACTGTACCAAGAGACCCAGTACTTC. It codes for CASSQNPGLYQETQYF.